Sequencing of this T cell receptor beta chain was carried out in a study of blood T cell repertoires in COVID-19. Study-wide background: Sites in the United States, Italy and Spain provided acute and convalescent COVID-19 samples. T cells, B-cell-depleted T cells, or PBMCs provided the cDNA or gDNA that served as material.

Original methodology: Reference gene primer amplification in the assay estimated nucleated cell counts. Clones were read by immunoSEQ multiplex PCR, and TCRdb kept only the in-frame ones, dropping some. The V and J calls and clone size come from that table; D and trimming were worked out from the DNA. Of 260,000 or so clones in the sample, roughly four fifths are singletons; the top ten hold roughly 4.7%. The CDR3 loop spans 16 amino acids. Unmatched junction bases numbered 12, after V lost 5 bases and J lost 5 bases. Germline V gene lookup returns CDR1 SGHRS and CDR2 YFSETQ. The TCR was taken from a woman between 65 and 79 years old with acute or convalescent COVID-19. Sequenced sample: peripheral blood. This chain uses TRBV5-1 with TRBJ1-1; 10 bases are a match to TRBD1. The CDR3 nucleotides are TGCGCCAGCAGTCTTCCTGGGGACAGGGGACGGACTGAAGCTTTCTTT. This translates into CASSLPGDRGRTEAFF.